This paragraph covers one TCR beta chain sequence. The antigen remains undetermined. V was trimmed by 0 bases and J by 5 bases, leaving 15 bases between them. Germline values: CDR1 SEHNR, CDR2 FQNEAQ (reference sequence). This CDR3 contains 16 residues. This sample was included in a study of Tregs in tolerant kidney transplant recipients. About the research overall: CD4+CD25+CD127- cells came from approximately 3-day belatacept mixed lymphocyte reactions, some with approximately five-day graft donor restimulation. Study-level findings and limits: The small number of patients limits these findings pending further validation.

Profiled with immunoSEQ multiplex PCR; TCRdb holds only in-frame clones, not every one. The sample holds some 20,000 clones, under 70% seen once. The gene calls are TRBV7-9 and TRBJ2-3, with a weak D call TRBD2 (5 bases). The material sequenced was Tregs from blood cultured with allogeneic cells. The receptor comes from a human donor in good health. The CDR3 spells CASSLAVLASLDTQYF. CDR3 DNA sequence: TGTGCCAGCAGCTTAGCTGTCCTGGCTAGCTTAGATACGCAGTATTTT.